This TCR beta chain was recovered during a study of blood T cells in healthy people across ages. Primers used in a second PCR of roughly 6 to 12 cycles were a sample-barcoded 5' primer and a J-beta primer mix. MiXCR, run by TCRdb on the 5' RACE reads, gives a single entry per CDR3 protein. The sample yields approximately 900,000 distinct CDR3 sequences, 25% to 35% seen once. This clonotype turned up a few times. What it binds is unknown. Samples each had at least 6 micrograms of total RNA extracted. The V gene lost 4 bases and the J gene lost 2 bases, with 15 bases spanning the gap. This CDR3 comprises 15 residues. Per germline, CDR1 SGHRS and CDR2 YFSETQ. Study findings and constraints: In long-lived donors, naive CD4+ cell counts and diversity exceeded those of aged donors. The recorded TCR beta diversity per million T cells decreased in a roughly linear manner with age.

These data are also associated with another study on T cells of mothers and their children.

The sequencing sample was made of blood. The V and J genes are TRBV5-1 and TRBJ1-2, with D possibly TRBD1 on 5 matching bases. The origin of this receptor is a woman between 35 and 50 years old in good health. CDR3 in DNA: TGCGCCAGCAGCCCGTACCTCCGGGGGAACTATGGCTACACCTTC. Translation: CASSPYLRGNYGYTF.